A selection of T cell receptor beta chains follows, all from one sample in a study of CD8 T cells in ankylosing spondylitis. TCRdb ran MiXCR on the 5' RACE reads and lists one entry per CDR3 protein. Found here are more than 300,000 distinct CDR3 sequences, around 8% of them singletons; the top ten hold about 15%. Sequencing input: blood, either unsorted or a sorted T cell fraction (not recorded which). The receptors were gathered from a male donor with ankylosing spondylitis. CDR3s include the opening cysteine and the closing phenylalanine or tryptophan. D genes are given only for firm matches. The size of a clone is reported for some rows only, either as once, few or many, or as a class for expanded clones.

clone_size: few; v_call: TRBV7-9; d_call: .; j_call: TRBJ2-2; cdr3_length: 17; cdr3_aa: CASSLARPGRLTGELFF; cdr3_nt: TGTGCCAGCAGCTTAGCACGTCCAGGCCGACTCACCGGGGAGCTGTTTTTT
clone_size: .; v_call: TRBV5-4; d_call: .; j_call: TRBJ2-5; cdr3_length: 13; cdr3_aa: CASSLARQETQYF; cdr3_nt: TGTGCCAGCAGCTTGGCCCGACAAGAGACCCAGTACTTC
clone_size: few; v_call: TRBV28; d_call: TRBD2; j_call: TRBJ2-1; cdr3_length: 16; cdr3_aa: CASSGPSGSSYNEQFF; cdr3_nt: TGTGCCAGCAGTGGGCCTAGCGGGAGCTCCTACAATGAGCAGTTCTTC
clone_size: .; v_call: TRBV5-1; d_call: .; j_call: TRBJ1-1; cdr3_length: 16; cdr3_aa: CASSLVPVSQNTEAFF; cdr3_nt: TGCGCCAGCAGCTTGGTCCCGGTCTCTCAGAACACTGAAGCTTTCTTT
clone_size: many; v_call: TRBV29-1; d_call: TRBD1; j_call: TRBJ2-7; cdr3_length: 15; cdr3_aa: CSVDSGTGGPYEQYF; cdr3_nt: TGCAGCGTTGACTCCGGGACAGGTGGTCCCTACGAGCAGTACTTC
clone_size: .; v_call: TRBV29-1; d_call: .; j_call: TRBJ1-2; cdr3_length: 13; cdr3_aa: CSVEGQAPLGYTF; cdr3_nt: TGCAGCGTTGAAGGACAGGCCCCCCTTGGCTACACCTTC
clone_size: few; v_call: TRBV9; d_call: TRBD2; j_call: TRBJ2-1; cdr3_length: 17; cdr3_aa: CASSVMRGTSGTNEQFF; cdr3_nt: TGTGCCAGCAGCGTCATGCGGGGGACTAGCGGGACCAATGAGCAGTTCTTC
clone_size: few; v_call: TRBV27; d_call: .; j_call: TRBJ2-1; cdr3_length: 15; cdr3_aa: CASSGAGDWDNEQFF; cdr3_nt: TGTGCCAGCAGTGGGGCCGGGGACTGGGACAATGAGCAGTTCTTC
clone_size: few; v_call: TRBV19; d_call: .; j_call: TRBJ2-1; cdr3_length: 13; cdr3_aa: CASSTQFGNEQFF; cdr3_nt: TGTGCCAGTAGTACGCAGTTCGGGAATGAGCAGTTCTTC
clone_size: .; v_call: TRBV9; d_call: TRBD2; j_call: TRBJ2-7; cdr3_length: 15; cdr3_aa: CASSVAGRGAYEQYF; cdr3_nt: TGTGCCAGCAGCGTAGCCGGGAGGGGTGCCTACGAGCAGTACTTC
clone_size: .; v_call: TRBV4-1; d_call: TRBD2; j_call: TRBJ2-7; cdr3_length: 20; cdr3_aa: CASSSPGVGGAGTSGKEQYF; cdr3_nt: TGCGCCAGCAGCTCTCCAGGGGTAGGGGGCGCGGGGACTAGCGGGAAGGAGCAGTACTTC
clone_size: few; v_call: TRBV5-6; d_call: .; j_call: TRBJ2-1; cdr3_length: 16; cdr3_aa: CASSFSGWGYLNEQFF; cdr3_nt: TGTGCCAGCAGCTTTTCAGGGTGGGGCTACTTGAATGAGCAGTTCTTC
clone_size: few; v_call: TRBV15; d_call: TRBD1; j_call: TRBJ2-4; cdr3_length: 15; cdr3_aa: CATSREDRESNIQYF; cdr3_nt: TGTGCCACCAGCAGAGAGGACAGGGAAAGCAACATTCAGTACTTC
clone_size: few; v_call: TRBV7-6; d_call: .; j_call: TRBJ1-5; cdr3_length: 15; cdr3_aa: CASSREAATFQPQHF; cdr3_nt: TGTGCCAGCAGCCGGGAGGCAGCGACGTTTCAGCCCCAGCATTTT
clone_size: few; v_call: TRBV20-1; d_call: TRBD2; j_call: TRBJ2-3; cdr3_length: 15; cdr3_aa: CSALPGGLGTDTQYF; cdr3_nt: TGCAGTGCTCTTCCGGGGGGACTTGGCACAGATACGCAGTATTTT
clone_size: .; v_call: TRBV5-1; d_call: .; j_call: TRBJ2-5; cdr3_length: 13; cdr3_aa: CASSNPTTETQYF; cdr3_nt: TGCGCCAGCAGCAACCCGACTACGGAGACCCAGTACTTC
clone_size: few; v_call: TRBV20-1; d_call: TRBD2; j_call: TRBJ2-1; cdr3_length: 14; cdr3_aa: CSAIAGLAADEQFF; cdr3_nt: TGCAGTGCTATTGCGGGACTAGCGGCAGATGAGCAGTTCTTC
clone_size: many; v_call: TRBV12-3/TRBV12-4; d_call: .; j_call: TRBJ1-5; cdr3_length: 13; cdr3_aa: CASRRTSLGPQHF; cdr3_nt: TGTGCCAGCAGAAGGACATCTCTCGGGCCCCAGCATTTT
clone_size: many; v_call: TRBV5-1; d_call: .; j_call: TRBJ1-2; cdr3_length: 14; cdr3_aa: CASSSTAGNYGYTF; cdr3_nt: TGCGCCAGCAGCTCCACTGCAGGGAACTATGGCTACACCTTC
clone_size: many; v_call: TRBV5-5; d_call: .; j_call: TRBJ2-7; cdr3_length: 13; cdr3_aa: CASSRSGSYEQYF; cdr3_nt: TGTGCCAGCAGCCGTTCGGGGAGCTACGAGCAGTACTTC
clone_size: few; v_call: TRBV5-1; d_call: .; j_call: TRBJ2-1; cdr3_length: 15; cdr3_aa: CASSQTDSSYNEQFF; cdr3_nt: TGCGCCAGCAGCCAGACTGACAGCTCCTACAATGAGCAGTTCTTC
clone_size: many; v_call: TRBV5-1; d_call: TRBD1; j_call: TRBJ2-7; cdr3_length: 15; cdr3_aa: CASQYLRDRAYEQYF; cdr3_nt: TGCGCCAGCCAGTACCTTCGGGACAGAGCCTACGAGCAGTACTTC
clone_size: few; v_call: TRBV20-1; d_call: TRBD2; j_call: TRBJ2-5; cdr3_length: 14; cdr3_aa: CSARPLADQETQYF; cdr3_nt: TGCAGTGCTCGACCCCTAGCGGATCAAGAGACCCAGTACTTC
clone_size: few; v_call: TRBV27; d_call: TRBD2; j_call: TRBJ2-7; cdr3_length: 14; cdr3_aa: CASSHGGGTYEQYF; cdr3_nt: TGTGCCAGCAGCCATGGCGGGGGGACCTACGAGCAGTACTTC
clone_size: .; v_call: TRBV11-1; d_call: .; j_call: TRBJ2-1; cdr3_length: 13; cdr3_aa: CASSSELRNEQFF; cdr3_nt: TGTGCCAGCAGCTCGGAGTTGCGCAATGAGCAGTTCTTC
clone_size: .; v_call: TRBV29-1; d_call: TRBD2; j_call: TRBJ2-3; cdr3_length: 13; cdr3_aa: CSWGRGSTDTQYF; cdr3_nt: TGCAGCTGGGGGAGGGGTAGCACAGATACGCAGTATTTT
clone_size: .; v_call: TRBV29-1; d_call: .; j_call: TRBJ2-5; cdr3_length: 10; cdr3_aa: CSVESETQYF; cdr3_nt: TGCAGCGTTGAATCTGAGACCCAGTACTTC
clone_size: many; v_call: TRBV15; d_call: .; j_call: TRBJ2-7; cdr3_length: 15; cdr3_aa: CATSRDLPGSYEQYF; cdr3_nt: TGTGCCACCAGCAGAGATCTTCCAGGCTCCTACGAGCAGTACTTC
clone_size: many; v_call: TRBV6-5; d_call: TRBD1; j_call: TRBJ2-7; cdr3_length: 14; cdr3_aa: CASSFRDREYEQYF; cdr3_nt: TGTGCCAGCAGTTTCCGGGACAGGGAGTACGAGCAGTACTTC
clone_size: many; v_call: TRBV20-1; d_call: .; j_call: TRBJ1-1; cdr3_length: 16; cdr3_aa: CSASIGGWTANTEAFF; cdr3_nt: TGCAGTGCTAGTATTGGAGGTTGGACAGCTAACACTGAAGCTTTCTTT
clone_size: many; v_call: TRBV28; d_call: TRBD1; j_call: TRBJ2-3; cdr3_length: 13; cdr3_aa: CASSQGALDTQYF; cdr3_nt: TGTGCCAGCAGTCAGGGGGCGCTTGATACGCAGTATTTT
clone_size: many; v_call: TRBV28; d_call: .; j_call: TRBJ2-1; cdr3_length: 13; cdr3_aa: CASSTRPSNEQFF; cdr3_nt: TGTGCCAGCAGTACGCGTCCCTCCAATGAGCAGTTCTTC
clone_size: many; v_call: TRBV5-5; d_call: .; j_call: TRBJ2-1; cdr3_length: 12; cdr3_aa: CASSLEFAEQFF; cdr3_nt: TGTGCCAGCAGCTTGGAATTCGCTGAGCAGTTCTTC
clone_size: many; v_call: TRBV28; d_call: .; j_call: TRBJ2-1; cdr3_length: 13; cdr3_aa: CASRGTPLDEQFF; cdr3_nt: TGTGCCAGCAGGGGAACCCCCCTGGATGAGCAGTTCTTC
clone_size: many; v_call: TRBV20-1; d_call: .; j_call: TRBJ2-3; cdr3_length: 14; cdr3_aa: CSARVGQPPDTQYF; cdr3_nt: TGCAGTGCTAGAGTCGGACAGCCCCCAGATACGCAGTATTTT
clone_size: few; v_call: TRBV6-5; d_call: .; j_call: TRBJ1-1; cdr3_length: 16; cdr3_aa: CASSYSSRVWNTEAFF; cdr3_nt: TGTGCCAGCAGTTACTCGAGCAGGGTCTGGAACACTGAAGCTTTCTTT
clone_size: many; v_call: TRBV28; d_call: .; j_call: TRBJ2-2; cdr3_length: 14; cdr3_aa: CASSHGQNTGELFF; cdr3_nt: TGTGCCAGCAGTCACGGCCAGAACACCGGGGAGCTGTTTTTT
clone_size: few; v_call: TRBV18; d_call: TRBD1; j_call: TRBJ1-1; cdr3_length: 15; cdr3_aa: CASSPGTGVGTEAFF; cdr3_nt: TGTGCCAGCTCACCCGGGACAGGCGTCGGCACTGAAGCTTTCTTT
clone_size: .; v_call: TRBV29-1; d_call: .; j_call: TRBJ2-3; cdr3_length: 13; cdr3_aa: CSGGLRPTDTQYF; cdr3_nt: TGCAGCGGGGGACTTCGCCCCACAGATACGCAGTATTTT
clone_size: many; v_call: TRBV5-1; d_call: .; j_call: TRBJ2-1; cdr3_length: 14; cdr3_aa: CASSPGLSVNEQFF; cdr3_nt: TGCGCCAGCAGCCCGGGACTTTCCGTCAATGAGCAGTTCTTC
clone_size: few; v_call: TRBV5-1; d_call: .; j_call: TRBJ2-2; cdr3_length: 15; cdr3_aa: CASNDPRTATGELFF; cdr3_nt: TGCGCCAGCAACGACCCGAGGACAGCTACCGGGGAGCTGTTTTTT
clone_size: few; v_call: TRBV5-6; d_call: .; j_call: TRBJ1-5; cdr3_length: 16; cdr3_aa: CASSLGGGNSNQPQHF; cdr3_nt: TGTGCCAGCAGCTTGGGCGGGGGAAATAGCAATCAGCCCCAGCATTTT
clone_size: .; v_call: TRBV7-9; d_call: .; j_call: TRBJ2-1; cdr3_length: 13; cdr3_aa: CASRVVSYNEQFF; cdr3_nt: TGTGCCAGCAGGGTTGTCTCCTACAATGAGCAGTTCTTC
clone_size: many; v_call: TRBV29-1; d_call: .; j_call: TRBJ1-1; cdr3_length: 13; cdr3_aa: CSVAGPLNTEAFF; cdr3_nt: TGCAGCGTTGCGGGGCCCTTGAACACTGAAGCTTTCTTT
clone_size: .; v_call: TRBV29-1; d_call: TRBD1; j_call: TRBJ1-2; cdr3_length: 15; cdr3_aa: CSVGGPDRGFFGYTF; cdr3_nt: TGCAGCGTTGGGGGTCCGGACAGGGGATTTTTTGGCTACACCTTC
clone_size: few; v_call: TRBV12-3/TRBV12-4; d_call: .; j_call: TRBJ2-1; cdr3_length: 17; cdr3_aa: CASSLYVGSQKYNEQFF; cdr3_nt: TGTGCCAGCAGTTTATATGTTGGGTCGCAAAAGTACAATGAGCAGTTCTTC
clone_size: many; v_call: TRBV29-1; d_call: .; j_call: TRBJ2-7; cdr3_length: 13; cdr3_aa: CSVVEGGTYEQYF; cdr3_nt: TGCAGCGTTGTAGAGGGGGGCACCTACGAGCAGTACTTC
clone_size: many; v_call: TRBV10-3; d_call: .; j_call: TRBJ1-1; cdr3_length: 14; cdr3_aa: CAISESGGSTEAFF; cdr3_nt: TGTGCCATCAGTGAGTCTGGGGGGAGCACTGAAGCTTTCTTT
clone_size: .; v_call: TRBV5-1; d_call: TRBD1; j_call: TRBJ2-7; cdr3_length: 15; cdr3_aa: CASSPRVQGAAEQYF; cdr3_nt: TGCGCCAGCAGCCCTCGGGTACAGGGGGCGGCCGAGCAGTACTTC